This entry is about one T cell receptor beta chain. This entry belongs to a study of blood T cell repertoires in COVID-19. The CDR3 covers 14 residues. With V trimmed by 4 bases and J by 5 bases, 2 bases remained unmatched. The germline V gene has CDR1 MNHEY and CDR2 SVGAGI. Authors' analysis steps: Using reference gene primer amplification, nucleated cell counts were estimated. The repertoire was sequenced with immunoSEQ multiplex PCR; TCRdb's copy has only in-frame clones and lacks some. Clonal size and the V and J genes are those of that table, whereas D and trimming came from the DNA. This sample has about 150,000 clones, with around 90% found just once.

The receptor was isolated from a man in his sixties with acute or convalescent COVID-19. The sequenced material came from peripheral blood. The rearrangement joins TRBV6-5 to TRBJ2-5; 12 nucleotides match TRBD2. CDR3 region: CASSSGTSGETQYF. The CDR3 DNA follows: TGTGCCAGCAGTTCCGGGACTAGCGGGGAGACCCAGTACTTC.